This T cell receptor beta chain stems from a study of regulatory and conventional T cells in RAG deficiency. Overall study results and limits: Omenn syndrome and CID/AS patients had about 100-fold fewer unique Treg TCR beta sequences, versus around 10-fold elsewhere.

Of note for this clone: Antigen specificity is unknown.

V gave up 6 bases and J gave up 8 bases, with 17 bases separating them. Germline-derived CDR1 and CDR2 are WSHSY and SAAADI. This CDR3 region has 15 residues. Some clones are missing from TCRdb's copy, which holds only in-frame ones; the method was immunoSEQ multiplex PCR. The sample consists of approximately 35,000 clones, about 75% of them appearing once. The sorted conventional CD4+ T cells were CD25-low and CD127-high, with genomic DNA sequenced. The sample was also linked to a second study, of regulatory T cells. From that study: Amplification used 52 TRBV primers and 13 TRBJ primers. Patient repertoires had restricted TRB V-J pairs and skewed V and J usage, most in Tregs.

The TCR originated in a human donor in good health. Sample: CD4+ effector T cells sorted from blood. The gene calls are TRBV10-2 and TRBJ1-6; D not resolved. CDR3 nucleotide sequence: TGCGCCAGCAGGCGGGAATTATCGGGTTATTCACCCCTCCACTTT. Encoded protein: CASRRELSGYSPLHF.